The 23 T cell receptor beta chains in this list originate from one sample, sequenced in a study of T-cell reconstitution after alpha-beta-depleted transplantation in children. Using unique molecular identifiers, the investigators prepared the TCRbeta library. One entry per CDR3 protein, called by TCRdb with MiXCR from the PCR reads. The profile shows fewer than 250,000 distinct CDR3 sequences, roughly 15% of them singletons. Source: PBMCs, mostly from graft donor cells, taken 360 days after TCRalphabeta/CD19-depleted stem cell transplant. These receptors were collected from a male patient between 2 and 15 years old who had a stem cell transplant for acute lymphoblastic leukemia, so the T cells may come from the graft donor.

This chain links TRBV27 with TRBJ2-7; D gene uncertain. The V gene's germline CDR1 is MNHEY and CDR2 SMNVEV (reference sequence). Trimming pared 0 bases from V and 0 bases from J, leaving 3 bases between. The CDR3 consists of 13 residues. This chain's CDR3 is CASSLSPSYEQYF. The DNA of the CDR3 is TGTGCCAGCAGTTTATCCCCCTCCTACGAGCAGTACTTC.

The chain joins TRBV29-1 to TRBJ2-1, with a tentative D call TRBD2 (6 bases). V lost 5 bases, J lost 5 bases, and 10 bases lay in between. The CDR3 covers 12 residues. CDR1 and CDR2 (germline): SQVTM, ANQGSEA. CDR3: CSVTRGNNEQFF. In DNA, the CDR3 is TGCAGCGTTACTCGCGGGAACAATGAGCAGTTCTTC.

This clonotype was found a few times. The chain links TRBV7-9 to TRBJ2-1, with D possibly matching TRBD1 (6 bases). CDR3 length: 15 residues. V shed 7 bases and J shed 4 bases, with 17 bases lying between them. CDR1 is SEHNR and CDR2 is FQNEAQ in the germline V gene (reference sequence). The CDR3 loop is CASMGANRLYNEQFF. CDR3 coding DNA: TGTGCCAGCATGGGGGCGAACCGCCTATACAATGAGCAGTTCTTC.

The chain joins TRBV3-1 to TRBJ2-7; tentatively, D is TRBD1 or TRBD2 (5 bases each). Trimming left V 3 bases short and J 1 base short, with 10 bases between. The CDR3 is 14 amino acids. From germline, CDR1 is LGHDT and CDR2 YNNKEL (reference sequence). The CDR3 bases are TGTGCCAGCAGCCACCTGGGGGTTTCCTACGAGCAGTACTTC. Its protein is CASSHLGVSYEQYF.

The chain recombines TRBV6-5 with TRBJ2-2; D is uncertain. With 3 bases removed from V and 5 bases from J, the gap between germline ends came to 13 bases. This CDR3 has 15 residues. From germline, CDR1 is MNHEY and CDR2 SVGAGI. The chain's CDR3 is CASSYTVQFTGELFF. The CDR3, as DNA: TGTGCCAGCAGTTATACCGTACAGTTTACCGGGGAGCTGTTTTTT.

The chain has TRBV20-1 and TRBJ2-7; unclear D gene. The length of the CDR3 is 11 residues. Germline V CDR1 and CDR2: DFQATT, SNEGSKA (reference sequence). V dropped 3 bases and J dropped 2 bases, with 5 bases sitting between them. CDR3 protein: CSASSPYEQYF. Here the CDR3 DNA reads TGCAGTGCTAGTTCACCCTACGAGCAGTACTTC.

This sequence joins TRBV12-3 or TRBV12-4 and TRBJ2-1; the D gene is possibly TRBD2 (7 bases). Trimming cost V 3 bases and J 9 bases, with 12 bases left between them. The CDR3 totals 13 residues. For the CDR3, the DNA is TGTGCCAGCAGTTTCATGGGGGGGGCTGAGCAGTTCTTC. It encodes CASSFMGGAEQFF.

V gene TRBV27 combines with J gene TRBJ2-7; 8 bases match TRBD1. The ends lost 2 bases at V and 2 bases at J; junction bases unmatched: 5. The CDR3 is 15 amino acids. CDR1 is MNHEY and CDR2 is SMNVEV in the germline V gene (reference sequence). The CDR3 protein is CASSLEQGVAYEQYF. The CDR3 nucleotides are TGTGCCAGCAGTTTAGAACAGGGGGTAGCCTACGAGCAGTACTTC.

The rearrangement links TRBV27 to TRBJ2-2; D may be TRBD1 or TRBD2 (5 bases each). V was shortened by 1 base and J by 0 bases, with 9 bases between the two germline ends. CDR1 and CDR2 from the germline V gene are MNHEY and SMNVEV (reference sequence). CDR3 length equals 16 residues. CDR3 sequence reads: CASSLWGSPNTGELFF. Written as DNA, the CDR3 is TGTGCCAGCAGTTTATGGGGGTCCCCGAACACCGGGGAGCTGTTTTTT.

For this clonotype: This could be a read error, since a much larger clone is one nucleotide away. This chain links TRBV6-2 or TRBV6-3 with TRBJ2-5; D remains unclear. The V end lost 7 bases, the J end lost 2 bases, and 5 bases lay between the germline ends. CDR1 and CDR2 (germline): MNHEY, SVGEGT. This CDR3 comprises 11 residues. The CDR3 protein is CASTHQETQYF. CDR3 DNA sequence: TGTGCCAGCACTCATCAAGAGACCCAGTACTTC.

This clonotype was observed a handful of times. This chain uses TRBV5-1 with TRBJ2-1; 7 nucleotides agree with TRBD1. CDR3 length equals 17 residues. Germline trimming cut 6 bases from V and 3 bases from J; bases unmatched to any gene: 15. Germline V gives CDR1 SGHRS, CDR2 YFSETQ. The CDR3 sequence: CASKAPFRDSLYNEQFF. The CDR3 region has the DNA TGCGCCAGCAAAGCCCCGTTCCGGGACAGCCTCTACAATGAGCAGTTCTTC.

This clonotype appeared once. V gene TRBV4-1 combines with J gene TRBJ2-1, with TRBD2 identical over 8 bases. CDR1 MGHRA and CDR2 YSYEKL come from the germline V gene. The CDR3 spans 18 residues. J lost 4 bases, V lost 0 bases, and 11 bases had no gene match. CDR3 in amino acids: CASSQEGPTSGQYNEQFF. The CDR3 DNA sequence: TGCGCCAGCAGCCAAGAGGGTCCCACTAGCGGCCAATACAATGAGCAGTTCTTC.

This clonotype was seen repeatedly, ten times or more. J is TRBJ2-5 and V is TRBV3-1; no reliable D call. Germline-derived CDR1 and CDR2 are LGHDT and YNNKEL (reference sequence). This CDR3 contains 13 residues. Trimming removed 3 bases from V and 7 bases from J, with 12 bases in between. The chain's CDR3 is CASSQGYSGTQYF. CDR3 sequence (DNA): TGTGCCAGCAGCCAGGGCTACTCCGGGACCCAGTACTTC.

The chain combines TRBV27 with TRBJ1-5; D is ambiguous. V was cut by 6 bases and J by 4 bases, with 19 bases left in between. This CDR3 spans 16 amino acids. Per the germline V gene, CDR1 is MNHEY and CDR2 is SMNVEV (reference sequence). The CDR3, as DNA: TGTGCCAGCAGACCTATGGCCAGGATCATAAATCAGCCCCAGCATTTT. The encoded protein is CASRPMARIINQPQHF.

The rearrangement links TRBV20-1 to TRBJ2-7, with 8 bases lining up with TRBD1. The V gene end was trimmed by 5 bases and the J gene end by 4 bases; junction bases not matched to a gene: 7. Germline V gene lookup returns CDR1 DFQATT and CDR2 SNEGSKA (reference sequence). The CDR3 has 13 amino acids. CDR3 DNA sequence: TGCAGTGCTCCCCCCGGGACAGGATACGAGCAGTACTTC. Translation: CSAPPGTGYEQYF.

This clonotype has a handful of counts. The chain recombines TRBV7-8 with TRBJ2-7; 12 bases fit TRBD1. CDR3 length equals 16 residues. V trimming: 3 bases; J trimming: 7 bases; junction bases outside the gene matches: 10. Germline V gene sequence: CDR1 SGHVS, CDR2 FQNEAQ. The CDR3 loop is CASSLLPGTGGGEQYF. The CDR3 coding sequence is TGTGCCAGCAGCTTGTTACCCGGGACAGGGGGCGGGGAGCAGTACTTC.

This clonotype occurred a few times. The V gene is TRBV5-1, the J gene TRBJ1-5, with D possibly being TRBD1 (6 bases). Germline V gene sequence: CDR1 SGHRS, CDR2 YFSETQ. V was pared by 2 bases and J by 4 bases, with 7 bases between. The CDR3 totals 13 residues. The DNA for the CDR3 is TGCGCCAGCAGCTTCGACAGGAATCAGCCCCAGCATTTT. Its translation: CASSFDRNQPQHF.

Ten or more counts support this clonotype. The genes are TRBV7-9 and TRBJ1-6; 8 nucleotides align to TRBD1. The junction had 6 bases not matched to a gene; V was cut back by 2 bases and J by 9 bases. There are 15 residues in the CDR3. Germline CDR1 SEHNR, CDR2 FQNEAQ (reference sequence). The CDR3 bases are TGTGCCAGCAGCTTACTCGGACAGGGAGGTTCACCCCTCCACTTT. As protein: CASSLLGQGGSPLHF.

This clonotype has ten or more counts. The chain combines TRBV28 with TRBJ1-1; D is unclear. Germline CDR1 is MDHEN and CDR2 is SYDVKM. V lost 7 bases and J lost 4, with 10 bases in between. The CDR3 runs 12 residues. This chain's CDR3 is CASIGAGTEAFF. CDR3 DNA: TGTGCCAGCATTGGAGCGGGCACTGAAGCTTTCTTT.

The rearrangement uses TRBV12-3 or TRBV12-4 and TRBJ2-2; 8 positions match TRBD2. The CDR3 has 14 residues. V lost 7 bases to trimming and J lost 8 bases; unmatched junction nucleotides: 9. The CDR3 DNA sequence: TGTGCCAGCACCCCTGGAGCGGGGGTTGGGGAGCTGTTTTTT. Translation: CASTPGAGVGELFF.

The rearrangement uses TRBV20-1 and TRBJ2-7; D perhaps matches TRBD1 (5 bases). The CDR3 is 15 amino acids. V lost 4 bases and J lost 4, with 20 bases in between. Germline V gives CDR1 DFQATT, CDR2 SNEGSKA (reference sequence). This chain's CDR3 is CSATSPQGGSYEQYF. CDR3 DNA: TGCAGTGCTACCTCCCCCCAGGGCGGCTCTTACGAGCAGTACTTC.

The J gene is TRBJ2-5, the V gene TRBV3-1, with D unclear. From germline, CDR1 is LGHDT and CDR2 YNNKEL (reference sequence). V was clipped by 4 bases and J by 2 bases, with 14 bases between them. This CDR3 contains 15 residues. CDR3: CASSRFRTEQETQYF. For the CDR3, the DNA is TGTGCCAGCAGCCGGTTTCGTACCGAGCAAGAGACCCAGTACTTC.

The rearrangement links TRBV7-8 to TRBJ1-1; weak D call: TRBD1 (6 bases). The germline V and J ends were trimmed by 4 bases and 4 bases, with 19 bases remaining between them. Germline values: CDR1 SGHVS, CDR2 FQNEAQ. The CDR3 runs 16 residues. The CDR3 bases are TGTGCCAGCAGCTCCCGACAGGCAGAGGTCCTCACTGAAGCTTTCTTT. It translates to CASSSRQAEVLTEAFF.